Following are 12 T cell receptor beta chains from one sample sequenced in a study of shared clonotypes between healthy human individuals. Clones were sequenced by immunoSEQ multiplex PCR, and TCRdb holds only the in-frame ones, with some missing. The table lists about half a million clones, roughly 77% of them singletons. Material for sequencing was PBMCs. These receptors all stem from a woman in her forties in good health. Some clones in this sample may be carry-over from other donors' samples.

V gene TRBV11-3 combines with J gene TRBJ2-5, with 10 bases aligning to TRBD2. The V gene's germline CDR1 is SGHNT and CDR2 YENEEA. Losses at the gene ends were 2 bases for V and 11 bases for J; bases not matched to a gene: 8. The CDR3 loop spans 14 amino acids. For the CDR3, the DNA is TGTGCCAGCAGCTTATCGCTAGCGGGAGAAGAGCAGTACTTC. Protein: CASSLSLAGEEQYF. Full variable domain (outside the CDR3, taken from reference TRBV11-3 and TRBJ2-5): EAGVVQSPRYKIIEKKQPVAFWCNPISGHNTLYWYLQNLGQGPELLIRYENEEAVDDSQLPKDRFSAERLKGVDSTLKIQPAELGDSAVYLCASSLSLAGEEQYFGPGTRLLVL.

The rearrangement links TRBV6-6 to TRBJ2-3; 8 nucleotides match TRBD2. The germline V gene has CDR1 MNHNY and CDR2 SVGAGI (reference sequence). This CDR3 contains 11 residues. With 4 bases clipped from V and 10 bases from J, the junction kept 1 base outside the gene matches. Here the CDR3 reads CASSSGLAQYF. The CDR3 DNA reads as TGTGCCAGCAGTTCGGGACTAGCGCAGTATTTT.

The chain employs TRBV15 and TRBJ1-2; TRBD1 agrees at 8 bases. The germline CDR1 and CDR2 sequences are LNHNV and YYDKDF (reference sequence). This CDR3 has 13 residues. Germline trimming cut 1 base from V and 8 bases from J; bases unmatched to any gene: 3. The CDR3 loop reads CATSRAGGDGYTF. In DNA form, the CDR3 reads TGTGCCACCAGCAGAGCAGGGGGCGACGGCTACACCTTC.

The rearrangement links TRBV28 to TRBJ1-5, with 9 bases fitting TRBD1. CDR3 length equals 18 residues. The germline gives CDR1 MDHEN, CDR2 SYDVKM. V was pared by 3 bases and J by 2 bases, with 11 bases of the junction left unmatched. This CDR3 reads CASSFAGTGYAGNQPQHF. The DNA for the CDR3 is TGTGCCAGCAGTTTTGCCGGGACAGGGTATGCGGGCAATCAGCCCCAGCATTTT.

The chain uses TRBV11-2 and TRBJ1-3; weak D call: TRBD1 (5 bases). In germline, CDR1 is SGHAT, CDR2 FQNNGV. V was trimmed by 5 bases and J by 7 bases, leaving 18 bases between them. The CDR3 runs 15 residues. CDR3 DNA: TGTGCCAGCAGCCCCGGTAAGGGGAGGTGGAACACCATATATTTT. Its protein product is CASSPGKGRWNTIYF.

This clone was seen once. The chain has TRBV18 and TRBJ1-1; 10 bases line up with TRBD1. The CDR3 has 16 amino acids. The germline CDR1 and CDR2 sequences are KGHSH and LQKENI. Trimming at V came to 4 bases and at J to 5 bases, leaving 10 bases not matched to a gene. CDR3 sequence (DNA): TGTGCCAGCTCACTTTCTGGGGACAGGGGAGTTACTGAAGCTTTCTTT. Translating gives CASSLSGDRGVTEAFF.

The chain joins TRBV7-2 to TRBJ2-5; 9 bases align to TRBD2. The CDR3 runs 16 residues. Losses at the gene ends were 1 base for V and 5 bases for J; bases not matched to a gene: 8. CDR1 SGHTA and CDR2 FQGNSA come from the germline V gene. CDR3 coding DNA: TGTGCCAGCAGCTTAGTGGGTAGCGGGAGCAGGGAGACCCAGTACTTC. Translated: CASSLVGSGSRETQYF.

Remarks on this clone: One base separates it from a far larger clone, so it is likely a read error. The chain has TRBV4-1 and TRBJ2-7; tentative D call: TRBD1 (5 bases). The CDR3 spans 11 residues. Germline V CDR1 and CDR2: MGHRA, YSYEKL. The CDR3 coding sequence is TGCGCCAGCAGCCAACAGGGCGAGCAGCACTTC. Its translation: CASSQQGEQHF.

The CDR3, as DNA: TGCGCCAGCAGCCAAGCCGCTGACAGGTCGATTGGCTACACCTTC. Translating it yields CASSQAADRSIGYTF. The chain couples TRBV4-1 to TRBJ1-2, with a tentative D call TRBD1 (6 bases). CDR3 size: 15 residues. Germline V gene sequence: CDR1 MGHRA, CDR2 YSYEKL. The V and J ends lost 1 base and 7 bases respectively, with 16 bases between them.

The CDR3 is CASLGQGWSNQPQHF. The DNA of the CDR3 is TGTGCCAGCCTAGGACAGGGATGGAGCAATCAGCCCCAGCATTTT. This chain connects TRBV6-1 to TRBJ1-5; 8 bases line up with TRBD1. Losses at the gene ends were 8 bases for V and 1 base for J; bases not matched to a gene: 7. The CDR3 runs 15 residues. The germline V gene encodes CDR1 MNHNS and CDR2 SASEGT.

The chain joins TRBV7-8 to TRBJ2-2, with 7 bases that match TRBD2. CDR3 size: 17 residues. CDR1 and CDR2 from the germline V gene are SGHVS and FQNEAQ. The ends lost 1 base at V and 2 bases at J; junction bases unmatched: 7. The DNA for the CDR3 is TGTGCCAGCAGCTTAGGGCTGCTAGCGGCTAACACCGGGGAGCTGTTTTTT. Translation gives CASSLGLLAANTGELFF.

The chain employs TRBV27 and TRBJ1-2; 10 bases fit TRBD1. The CDR3 contains 16 residues. V shed 5 bases, J shed 6 bases, and the junction held 12 bases outside the gene matches. Germline V gives CDR1 MNHEY, CDR2 SMNVEV (reference sequence). CDR3 DNA: TGTGCCAGCAGTCCTCTCCCACAGACAGGGGGCGATGGCTACACCTTC. Amino acids: CASSPLPQTGGDGYTF.